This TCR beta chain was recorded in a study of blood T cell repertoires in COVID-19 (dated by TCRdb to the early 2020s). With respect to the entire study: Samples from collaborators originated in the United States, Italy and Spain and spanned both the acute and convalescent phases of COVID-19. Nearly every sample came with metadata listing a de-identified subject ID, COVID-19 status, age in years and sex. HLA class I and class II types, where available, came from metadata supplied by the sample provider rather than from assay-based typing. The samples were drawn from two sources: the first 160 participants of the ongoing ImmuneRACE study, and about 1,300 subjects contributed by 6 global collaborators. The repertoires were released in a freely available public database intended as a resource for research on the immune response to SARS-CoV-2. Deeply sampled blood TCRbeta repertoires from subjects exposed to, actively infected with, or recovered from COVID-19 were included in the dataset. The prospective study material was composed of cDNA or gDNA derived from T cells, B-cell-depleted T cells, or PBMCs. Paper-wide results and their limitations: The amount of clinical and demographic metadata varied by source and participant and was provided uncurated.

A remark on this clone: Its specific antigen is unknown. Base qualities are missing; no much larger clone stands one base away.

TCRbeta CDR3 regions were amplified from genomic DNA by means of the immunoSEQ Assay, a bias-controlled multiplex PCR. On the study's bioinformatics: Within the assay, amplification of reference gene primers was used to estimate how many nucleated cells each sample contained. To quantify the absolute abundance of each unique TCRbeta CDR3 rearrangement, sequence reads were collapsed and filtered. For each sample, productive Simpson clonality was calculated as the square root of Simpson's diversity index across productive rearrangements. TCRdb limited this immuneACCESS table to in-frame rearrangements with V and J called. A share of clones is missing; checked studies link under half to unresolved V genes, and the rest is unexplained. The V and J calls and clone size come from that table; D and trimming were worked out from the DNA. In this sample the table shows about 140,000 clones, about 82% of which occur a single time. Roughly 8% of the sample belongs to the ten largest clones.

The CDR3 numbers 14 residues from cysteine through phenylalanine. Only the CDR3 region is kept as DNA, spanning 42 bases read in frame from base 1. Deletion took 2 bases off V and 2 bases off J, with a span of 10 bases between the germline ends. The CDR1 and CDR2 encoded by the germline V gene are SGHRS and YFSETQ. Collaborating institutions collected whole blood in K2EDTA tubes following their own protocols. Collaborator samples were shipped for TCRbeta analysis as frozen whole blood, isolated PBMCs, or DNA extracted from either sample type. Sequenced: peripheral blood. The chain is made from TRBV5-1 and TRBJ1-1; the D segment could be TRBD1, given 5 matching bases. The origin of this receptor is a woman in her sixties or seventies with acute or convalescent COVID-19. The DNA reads TGCGCCAGCAGCTTACAGGTTAGCAACACTGAAGCTTTCTTT. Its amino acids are CASSLQVSNTEAFF.